What follows are 5 T cell receptor beta chains derived from one specimen sequenced in a study of shared clonotypes between healthy human individuals. Some clones are missing from TCRdb's copy, which holds only in-frame ones; the method was immunoSEQ multiplex PCR. The sample consists of hundreds of thousands of clones, more than 75% of them appearing once. The sequencing input was memory CD8+ T cells sorted from blood. Subset defined: CD45RO+ cells pooled with CCR7-negative TemRA cells. These receptor sequences come from a man younger than 35 in good health.

The CDR3 spells CASSPGEGLGNSPLHF. The CDR3 nucleotides read TGTGCCAGCAGCCCAGGGGAGGGATTGGGGAATTCACCCCTCCACTTT. This chain uses TRBV9 with TRBJ1-6, with D possibly matching TRBD1 (6 bases). CDR3 length: 16 residues. V was pared by 4 bases and J by 7 bases, with 18 bases between. From germline, CDR1 is SGDLS and CDR2 YYNGEE.

This clone appeared a single time. The chain links TRBV5-6 to TRBJ1-1; no clear D. Trimming stripped 7 bases from V and 0 bases from J, with 10 bases between. CDR1 is SGHDT, CDR2 YYEEEE, per germline. CDR3 length equals 13 residues. Here the CDR3 DNA reads TGTGCCAGCTTAGCTTACTTGAACACTGAAGCTTTCTTT. Translated: CASLAYLNTEAFF. Combining the CDR3 with reference TRBV5-6 and TRBJ1-1 gives the whole variable domain DAGVTQSPTHLIKTRGQQVTLRCSPKSGHDTVSWYQQALGQGPQFIFQYYEEEERQRGNFPDRFSGHQFPNYSSELNVNALLLGDSALYLCASLAYLNTEAFFGQGTRLTVV.

The V call is TRBV4-1, the J call TRBJ2-3; the D gene is possibly TRBD2 (5 bases). Trimming shortened V by 7 bases and J by 1 base, and 21 bases separated the two germline ends. The CDR3 is 17 amino acids. The germline V gene has CDR1 MGHRA and CDR2 YSYEKL. As DNA, the CDR3 is TGCGCCAGCACCCTCAGAATAGCCCTCGGGGGCACAGATACGCAGTATTTT. Its protein is CASTLRIALGGTDTQYF.

The chain employs TRBV30 and TRBJ1-5; 7 nucleotides line up with TRBD1. This CDR3 has 15 amino acids. Germline V gene lookup returns CDR1 GTSNPN and CDR2 SVGIG (reference sequence). Germline trimming cut 2 bases from V and 3 bases from J; bases unmatched to any gene: 7. CDR3 nucleotide sequence: TGTGCCTGGAGTCTAGGGACAGTGGACAATCAGCCCCAGCATTTT. Protein sequence: CAWSLGTVDNQPQHF.

The chain employs TRBV4-1 and TRBJ1-6, with 9 nucleotides matching TRBD1. The CDR3 has 19 residues. After removal of 0 bases from V and 2 bases from J, the junction contained 8 bases not matched to a gene. Looked up from germline, CDR1 is MGHRA and CDR2 is YSYEKL. The CDR3 region is CASSQDAAQGATYNSPLHF. The CDR3 region has the DNA TGCGCCAGCAGCCAAGATGCGGCACAGGGGGCTACCTATAATTCACCCCTCCACTTT.